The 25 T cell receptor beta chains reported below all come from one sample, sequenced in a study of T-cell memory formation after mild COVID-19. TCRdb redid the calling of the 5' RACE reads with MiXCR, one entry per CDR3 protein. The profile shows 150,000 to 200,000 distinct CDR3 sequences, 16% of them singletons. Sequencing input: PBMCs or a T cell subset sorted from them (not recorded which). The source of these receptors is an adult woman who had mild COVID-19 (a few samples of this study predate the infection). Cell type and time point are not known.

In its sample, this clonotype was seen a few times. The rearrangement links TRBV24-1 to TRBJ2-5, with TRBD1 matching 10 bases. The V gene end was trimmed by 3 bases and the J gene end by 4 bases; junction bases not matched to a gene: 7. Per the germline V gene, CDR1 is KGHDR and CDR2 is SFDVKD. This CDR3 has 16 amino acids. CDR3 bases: TGTGCCACCAGTGATCCAAGGGGGGACAGGGGAGAGACCCAGTACTTC. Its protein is CATSDPRGDRGETQYF.

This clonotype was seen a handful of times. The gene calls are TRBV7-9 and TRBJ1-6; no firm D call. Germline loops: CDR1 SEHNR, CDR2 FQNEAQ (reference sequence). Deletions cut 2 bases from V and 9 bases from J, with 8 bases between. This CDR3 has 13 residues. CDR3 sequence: CASSLLSGSPLHF. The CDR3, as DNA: TGTGCCAGCAGCTTACTCTCCGGTTCACCCCTCCACTTT.

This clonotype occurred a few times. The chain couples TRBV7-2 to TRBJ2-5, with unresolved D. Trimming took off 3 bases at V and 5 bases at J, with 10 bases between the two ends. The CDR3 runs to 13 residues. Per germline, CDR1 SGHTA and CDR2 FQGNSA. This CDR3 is CASSFVEGETQYF. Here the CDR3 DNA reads TGTGCCAGCAGCTTCGTAGAAGGGGAGACCCAGTACTTC.

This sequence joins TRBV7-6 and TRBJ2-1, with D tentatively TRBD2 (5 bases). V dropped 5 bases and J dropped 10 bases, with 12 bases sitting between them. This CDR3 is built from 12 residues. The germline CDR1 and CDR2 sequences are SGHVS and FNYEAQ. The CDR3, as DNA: TGTGCCAGCAGCCCCTACCGGAGGGAGCAGTTCTTC. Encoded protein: CASSPYRREQFF.

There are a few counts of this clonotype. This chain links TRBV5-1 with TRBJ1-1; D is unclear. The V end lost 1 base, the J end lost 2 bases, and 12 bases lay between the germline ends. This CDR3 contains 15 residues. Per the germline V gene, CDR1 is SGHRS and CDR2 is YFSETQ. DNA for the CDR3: TGCGCCAGCAGCTTGAGTAGCGCAGTCAACACTGAAGCTTTCTTT. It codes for CASSLSSAVNTEAFF.

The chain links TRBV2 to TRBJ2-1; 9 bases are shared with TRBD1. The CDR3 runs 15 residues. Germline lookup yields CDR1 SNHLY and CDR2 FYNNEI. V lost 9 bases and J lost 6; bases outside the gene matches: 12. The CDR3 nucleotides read TGTGCCAGTATGTTTCCGGGACAGGGTTTCAATGAGCAGTTCTTC. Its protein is CASMFPGQGFNEQFF.

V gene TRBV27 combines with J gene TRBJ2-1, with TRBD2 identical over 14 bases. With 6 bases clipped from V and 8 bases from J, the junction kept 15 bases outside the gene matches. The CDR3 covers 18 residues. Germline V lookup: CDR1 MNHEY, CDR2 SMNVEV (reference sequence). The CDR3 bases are TGTGCCAGCAGGCTAGGACTAGCGGGAGGCCTGGGGAAAGATGAGCAGTTCTTC. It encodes CASRLGLAGGLGKDEQFF.

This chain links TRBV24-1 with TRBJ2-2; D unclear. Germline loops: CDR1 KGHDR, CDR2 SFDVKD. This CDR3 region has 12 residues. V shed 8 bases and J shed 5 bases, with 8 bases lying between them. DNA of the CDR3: TGTGCCACCAATGGGCTAACCGGGGAGCTGTTTTTT. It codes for CATNGLTGELFF.

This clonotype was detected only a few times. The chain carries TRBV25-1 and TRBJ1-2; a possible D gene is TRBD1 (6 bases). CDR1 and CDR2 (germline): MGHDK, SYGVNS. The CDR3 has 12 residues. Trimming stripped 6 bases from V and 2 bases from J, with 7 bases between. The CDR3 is CASSRGNYGYTF. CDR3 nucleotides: TGTGCCAGCAGCAGGGGCAACTATGGCTACACCTTC.

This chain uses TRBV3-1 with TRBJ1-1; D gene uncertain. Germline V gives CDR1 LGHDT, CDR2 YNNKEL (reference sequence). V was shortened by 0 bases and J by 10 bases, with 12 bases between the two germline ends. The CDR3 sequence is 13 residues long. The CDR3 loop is CASSQEGLKGAFF. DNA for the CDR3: TGTGCCAGCAGCCAAGAAGGACTGAAAGGAGCTTTCTTT.

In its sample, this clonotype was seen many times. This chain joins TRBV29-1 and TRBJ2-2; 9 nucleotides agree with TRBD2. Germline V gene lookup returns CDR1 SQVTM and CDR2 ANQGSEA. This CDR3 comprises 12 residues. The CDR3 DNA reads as TGCGTAGGCGGGAGGGCCACCGGGGAGCTGTTTTTT. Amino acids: CVGGRATGELFF.

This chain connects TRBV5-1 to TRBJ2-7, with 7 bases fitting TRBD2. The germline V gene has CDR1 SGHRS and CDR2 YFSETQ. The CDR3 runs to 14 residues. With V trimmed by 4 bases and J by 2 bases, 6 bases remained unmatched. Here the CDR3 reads CASSQARGAYEQYF. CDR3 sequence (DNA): TGCGCCAGCAGCCAGGCTCGGGGGGCCTACGAGCAGTACTTC.

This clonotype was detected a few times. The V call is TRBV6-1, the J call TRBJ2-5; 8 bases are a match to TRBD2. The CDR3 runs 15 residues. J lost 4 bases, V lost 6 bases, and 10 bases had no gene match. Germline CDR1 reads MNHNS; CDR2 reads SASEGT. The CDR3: CASSAGLAGLETQYF. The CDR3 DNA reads TGTGCCAGCAGCGCCGGGCTAGCGGGTCTAGAGACCCAGTACTTC.

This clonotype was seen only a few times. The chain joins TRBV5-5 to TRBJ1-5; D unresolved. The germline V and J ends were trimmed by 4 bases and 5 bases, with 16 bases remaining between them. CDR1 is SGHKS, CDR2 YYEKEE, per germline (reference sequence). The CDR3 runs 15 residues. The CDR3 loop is CASSPGPRLDQPQHF. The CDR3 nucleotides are TGTGCCAGCAGCCCCGGTCCTAGACTCGATCAGCCCCAGCATTTT.

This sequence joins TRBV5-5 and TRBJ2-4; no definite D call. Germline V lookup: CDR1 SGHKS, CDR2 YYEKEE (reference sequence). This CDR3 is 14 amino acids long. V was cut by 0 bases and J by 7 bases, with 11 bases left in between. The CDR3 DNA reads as TGTGCCAGCAGCTTGGAGGCAGTGGAGAACATTCAGTACTTC. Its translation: CASSLEAVENIQYF.

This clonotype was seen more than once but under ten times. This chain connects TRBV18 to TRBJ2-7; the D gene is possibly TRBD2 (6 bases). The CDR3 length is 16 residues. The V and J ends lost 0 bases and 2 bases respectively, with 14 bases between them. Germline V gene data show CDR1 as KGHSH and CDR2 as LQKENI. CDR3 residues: CASSPPGLARTYEQYF. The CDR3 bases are TGTGCCAGCTCACCACCGGGGCTAGCGCGTACCTACGAGCAGTACTTC.

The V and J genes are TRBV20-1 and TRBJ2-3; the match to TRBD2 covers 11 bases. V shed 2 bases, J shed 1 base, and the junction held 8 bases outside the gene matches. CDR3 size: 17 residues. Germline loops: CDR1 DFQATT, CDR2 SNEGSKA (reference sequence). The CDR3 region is CSARSRLAGSRTDTQYF. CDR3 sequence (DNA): TGCAGTGCTAGATCAAGACTAGCGGGAAGTCGCACAGATACGCAGTATTTT.

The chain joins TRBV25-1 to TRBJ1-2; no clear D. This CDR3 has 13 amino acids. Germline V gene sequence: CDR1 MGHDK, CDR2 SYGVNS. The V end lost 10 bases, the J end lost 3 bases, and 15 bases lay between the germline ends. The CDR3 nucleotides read TGTGCCACCAAGGGTATGCGGGACTATGGCTACACCTTC. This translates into CATKGMRDYGYTF.

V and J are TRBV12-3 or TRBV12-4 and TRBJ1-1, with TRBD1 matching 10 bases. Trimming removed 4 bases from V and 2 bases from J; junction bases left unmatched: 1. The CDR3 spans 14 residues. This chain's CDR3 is CASSWDRGNTEAFF. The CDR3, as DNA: TGTGCCAGCAGTTGGGACAGGGGAAACACTGAAGCTTTCTTT.

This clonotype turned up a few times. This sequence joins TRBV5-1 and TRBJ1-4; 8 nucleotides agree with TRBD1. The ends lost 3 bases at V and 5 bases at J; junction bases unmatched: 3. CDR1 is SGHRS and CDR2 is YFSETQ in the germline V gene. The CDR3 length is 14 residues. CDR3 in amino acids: CASSSSGGNEKLFF. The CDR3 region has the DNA TGCGCCAGCAGCTCTTCAGGGGGCAATGAAAAACTGTTTTTT.

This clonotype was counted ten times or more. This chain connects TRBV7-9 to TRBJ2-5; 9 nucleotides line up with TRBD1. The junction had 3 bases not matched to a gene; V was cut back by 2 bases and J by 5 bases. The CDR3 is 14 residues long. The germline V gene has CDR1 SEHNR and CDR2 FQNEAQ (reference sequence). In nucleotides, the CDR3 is TGTGCCAGCAGCTTATGGACAGGGGAGGAGACCCAGTACTTC. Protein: CASSLWTGEETQYF. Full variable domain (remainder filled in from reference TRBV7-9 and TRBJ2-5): DTGVSQNPRHKITKRGQNVTFRCDPISEHNRLYWYRQTLGQGPEFLTYFQNEAQLEKSRLLSDRFSAERPKGSFSTLEIQRTEQGDSAMYLCASSLWTGEETQYFGPGTRLLVL.

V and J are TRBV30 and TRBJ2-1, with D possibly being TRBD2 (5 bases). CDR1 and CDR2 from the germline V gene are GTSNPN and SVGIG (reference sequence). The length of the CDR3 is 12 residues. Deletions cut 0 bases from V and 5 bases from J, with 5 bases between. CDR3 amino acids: CAWSVADNEQFF. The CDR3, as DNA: TGTGCCTGGAGTGTAGCGGACAATGAGCAGTTCTTC.

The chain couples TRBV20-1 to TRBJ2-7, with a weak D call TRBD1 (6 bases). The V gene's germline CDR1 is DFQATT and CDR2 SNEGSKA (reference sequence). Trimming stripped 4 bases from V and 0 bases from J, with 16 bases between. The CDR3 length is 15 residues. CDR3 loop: CSAKFHTGTSYEQYF. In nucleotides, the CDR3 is TGCAGTGCTAAATTTCATACAGGGACCTCCTACGAGCAGTACTTC.

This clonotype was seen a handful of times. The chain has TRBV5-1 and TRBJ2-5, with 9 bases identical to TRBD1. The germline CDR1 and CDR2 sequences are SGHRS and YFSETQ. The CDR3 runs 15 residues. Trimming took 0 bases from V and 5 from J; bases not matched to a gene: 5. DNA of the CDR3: TGCGCCAGCAGCTTGGACAGGGGGCCATGGGAGACCCAGTACTTC. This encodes CASSLDRGPWETQYF.

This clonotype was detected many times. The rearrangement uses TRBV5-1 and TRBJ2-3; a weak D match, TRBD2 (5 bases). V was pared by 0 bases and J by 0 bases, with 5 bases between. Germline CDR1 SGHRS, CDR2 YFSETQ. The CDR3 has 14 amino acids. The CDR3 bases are TGCGCCAGCAGCTTGGGGACTAGCACAGATACGCAGTATTTT. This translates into CASSLGTSTDTQYF.